A selection of T cell receptor beta chains follows, all from one sample in a study of blood T cell repertoires in COVID-19. Profiling relied on immunoSEQ multiplex PCR, and the TCRdb table lists in-frame clones only, not all of them. This repertoire shows about 70,000 clones, approximately 83% found once; its top ten account for 12%. The sequenced sample consisted of peripheral blood. Receptor source: a human donor in a cohort sampled during active COVID-19. Each CDR3 is given with its conserved first and last residue. A D gene is named only where the DNA matches it firmly. Clone sizes are given selectively: once, few, many, or a class where the clone is expanded.

J gene: TRBJ2-3
V gene: TRBV3-1/TRBV3-2
clone size: -
D gene: TRBD2
CDR3 DNA: TGTGCCAGCAGCCAAGGGGGTAGCGGGCCTTTCACAGATACGCAGTATTTT
CDR3 protein: CASSQGGSGPFTDTQYF

J gene: TRBJ2-5
V gene: TRBV6-5
clone size: -
D gene: TRBD2
CDR3 DNA: TGTGCCAGCAGCTGGACTAGCGGGCAAGAGACCCAGTACTTC
CDR3 protein: CASSWTSGQETQYF

J gene: TRBJ2-1
V gene: TRBV5-1
clone size: -
D gene: -
CDR3 DNA: TGCGCCAGCAGCTTGGAAGCCAATGAGCAGTTCTTC
CDR3 protein: CASSLEANEQFF

J gene: TRBJ2-2
V gene: TRBV6-5
clone size: -
D gene: -
CDR3 DNA: TGTGCCAGCAGACGCGGTTCAGGGGGGACCGGGGAGCTGTTTTTT
CDR3 protein: CASRRGSGGTGELFF

J gene: TRBJ1-2
V gene: TRBV7-9
clone size: few
D gene: TRBD1
CDR3 DNA: TGTGCCAGCAGCACAGGGGGACAAAGCTCATATGGCTACACCTTC
CDR3 protein: CASSTGGQSSYGYTF

J gene: TRBJ2-5
V gene: TRBV7-2
clone size: -
D gene: TRBD2
CDR3 DNA: TGTGCCAGCAGCTTATTACCCCCCGGGGGGGGACAAGAGACCCAGTACTTC
CDR3 protein: CASSLLPPGGGQETQYF

J gene: TRBJ2-2
V gene: TRBV10-3
clone size: -
D gene: TRBD2
CDR3 DNA: TGTGCCATCAGGGCCCCTACTAGCGGGGGTCCCACCGGGGAGCTGTTTTTT
CDR3 protein: CAIRAPTSGGPTGELFF

J gene: TRBJ1-1
V gene: TRBV6-5
clone size: -
D gene: -
CDR3 DNA: TGTGCCAGCAAGTTCGATCGACTCGCCGCTGAAGCTTTCTTT
CDR3 protein: CASKFDRLAAEAFF

J gene: TRBJ2-3
V gene: TRBV7-7
clone size: -
D gene: -
CDR3 DNA: TGTGCCAGCAGCCAGAGAGGTAGCACAGATACGCAGTATTTT
CDR3 protein: CASSQRGSTDTQYF

J gene: TRBJ1-1
V gene: TRBV6-5
clone size: -
D gene: TRBD1
CDR3 DNA: TGTGCCAGCAGTTGGGGACAGGGACCCACTGAAGCTTTCTTT
CDR3 protein: CASSWGQGPTEAFF

J gene: TRBJ2-6
V gene: TRBV19
clone size: -
D gene: TRBD1
CDR3 DNA: TGTGCCACCGCACACGGGACAGCGCTCTCTGGGGCCAACGTCCTGACTTTC
CDR3 protein: CATAHGTALSGANVLTF

J gene: TRBJ2-5
V gene: TRBV19
clone size: -
D gene: TRBD1
CDR3 DNA: TGTGCCAGTGGGGGACAGCCCCAAGAGACCCAGTACTTC
CDR3 protein: CASGGQPQETQYF

J gene: TRBJ2-5
V gene: TRBV7-9
clone size: -
D gene: -
CDR3 DNA: TGTGCCAGCAGATCAGCGGGCCCGGGGGAGACCCAGTACTTC
CDR3 protein: CASRSAGPGETQYF

J gene: TRBJ2-5
V gene: TRBV9
clone size: once
D gene: TRBD2
CDR3 DNA: TGTGCCAGCAGCGTAGCTGCGGGGGGTAGCCAAGAGACCCAGTACTTC
CDR3 protein: CASSVAAGGSQETQYF

J gene: TRBJ2-3
V gene: TRBV12-3/TRBV12-4
clone size: -
D gene: -
CDR3 DNA: TGTGCCAGCACCCCTTGGGGAGAAGATACGCAGTATTTT
CDR3 protein: CASTPWGEDTQYF

J gene: TRBJ1-5
V gene: TRBV2
clone size: -
D gene: -
CDR3 DNA: TGTGCCAGCATGGCGACTCAGGGCTCCCAGCATTTT
CDR3 protein: CASMATQGSQHF

J gene: TRBJ1-3
V gene: TRBV30
clone size: -
D gene: -
CDR3 DNA: TGTGCCCGTACGGAGTCCCGGGGAGGAAACACCATATATTTT
CDR3 protein: CARTESRGGNTIYF

J gene: TRBJ1-1
V gene: TRBV19
clone size: -
D gene: TRBD1
CDR3 DNA: TGTGCCAGTAGCTCCCGGGACAGGAAGAACACTGAAGCTTTCTTT
CDR3 protein: CASSSRDRKNTEAFF

J gene: TRBJ1-2
V gene: TRBV4-2
clone size: -
D gene: -
CDR3 DNA: TGTGCCAGCAGCCAAGTCAGAGGAGGATCTAACTATGGCTACACCTTC
CDR3 protein: CASSQVRGGSNYGYTF

J gene: TRBJ2-3
V gene: TRBV21-1
clone size: once
D gene: -
CDR3 DNA: TGTGCCAGCAGGCCCATTAAGTGGTTAGCTGACCCAGATACGCAGTATTTT
CDR3 protein: CASRPIKWLADPDTQYF

J gene: TRBJ1-6
V gene: TRBV12-3/TRBV12-4
clone size: -
D gene: -
CDR3 DNA: TGTGCCAGCAGTTTTGGCCTCAATTCACCCCTCCACTTT
CDR3 protein: CASSFGLNSPLHF

J gene: TRBJ2-7
V gene: TRBV5-1
clone size: -
D gene: TRBD2
CDR3 DNA: TGCGCCAGCAGCCACATCACTAGCGGGGATCCCTACGAGCAGTACTTC
CDR3 protein: CASSHITSGDPYEQYF

J gene: TRBJ2-3
V gene: TRBV2
clone size: -
D gene: TRBD1
CDR3 DNA: TGTGCCAGCAGGCCGGGACAGAGCACAGATACGCAGTATTTT
CDR3 protein: CASRPGQSTDTQYF

J gene: TRBJ2-1
V gene: TRBV5-1
clone size: -
D gene: TRBD1
CDR3 DNA: TGCGCCAGCAGCTTGGACAGGGGCTCCTACAATGAGCAGTTCTTC
CDR3 protein: CASSLDRGSYNEQFF

J gene: TRBJ2-7
V gene: TRBV14
clone size: -
D gene: -
CDR3 DNA: TGTGCCAGCAGCCAAGGTCCTGGCAGGGGGGTCTACGAGCAGTACTTC
CDR3 protein: CASSQGPGRGVYEQYF

J gene: TRBJ2-1
V gene: TRBV7-2
clone size: -
D gene: TRBD2
CDR3 DNA: TGTGCCAGCAGCTTAAGTGCAGCGGGGGGATACAATGAGCAGTTCTTC
CDR3 protein: CASSLSAAGGYNEQFF

J gene: TRBJ2-7
V gene: TRBV5-6
clone size: -
D gene: TRBD1
CDR3 DNA: TGTGCCAGCAGCGGGACAGGGTCCTACGAGCAGTACTTC
CDR3 protein: CASSGTGSYEQYF